This TCR beta chain was captured in a study of PD-L1 blockade in urothelial cancer. Worth noting for this clone: Its antigen is as yet unknown.

Produced via immunoSEQ multiplex PCR; TCRdb's table is partial and in-frame only. Here the sample spans about 41,000 clones, 82% being singletons. Sample contribution per patient ranged from 1 to 8, covering pretreatment and on-treatment. Study-wide findings and caveats: In blood sampled pretreatment, TCR clonality below the median predicted better survival.

Germline V gene sequence: CDR1 MGHDK, CDR2 SYGVNS. With V trimmed by 1 base and J by 3 bases, 3 bases remained unmatched. The CDR3 has 14 residues. The sequence came from a man aged 55 to 70 with urothelial cancer. V and J are TRBV25-1 and TRBJ2-7; 7 positions match TRBD1. The input for sequencing was PBMCs, taken around atezolizumab (anti-PD-L1) treatment. The CDR3 DNA reads TGTGCCAGCAGTGAATTCGGGGACAGCTACGAGCAGTACTTC. Amino acids: CASSEFGDSYEQYF.